The TCR beta chain under discussion was sequenced for a study of PD-1 blockade in classical Hodgkin lymphoma (dated by TCRdb to about 2020). Concerning the study at large: Nivolumab dosing was 3 mg/kg intravenously every 2 weeks, continuing until either disease progression or unacceptable toxicity. A peripheral blood immune signature of response to PD-1 blockade in classical Hodgkin lymphoma was defined using TCR beta sequencing and CyTOF.

This clone is medium-sized (0.01 to 0.1%) in its sample. Its antigen specificity is not known. No per-base quality is available; no much larger clone lies one base away. The CDR3 contains 13 residues, cysteine and phenylalanine counted. Only the CDR3 portion is preserved as DNA: 39 bases, with reading frame beginning at the first base. After removal of 5 bases from V and 8 bases from J, the junction retains 7 bases not matched to a gene. From the germline V gene (reference sequence), CDR1 is SEHNR and CDR2 is FQNEAQ. The paper as a whole reports these results and caveats: A significant rise by C4D1 was seen in CD4+ but not CD8+ TCR diversity (p=0.0027 vs p=0.16), with the rise being most apparent in complete responders (p=0.02). Only a single clinical trial cohort was studied, and what caused the repertoire differences, possibly disease activity or prior therapy, remained undefined. Patients starting nivolumab less than 1 year after ASCT had lower diversity and were excluded from later analyses to avoid confounding by immune reconstitution. Baseline TCR diversity was reported as lower in newly diagnosed patients than in healthy donors, and lower still in relapsed/refractory patients. Trial patients achieving complete response had baseline diversity similar to newly diagnosed patients, whereas partial responders and progressors had significantly lower diversity.

The time point tag for this specimen amounts to: cycle 4 day 1 (C4D1), after 6 weeks of nivolumab. All trial patients had relapsed after autologous stem cell transplantation, with cohorts A, B and C differing in prior brentuximab vedotin exposure. The trial cohort was composed of some 57 patients with relapsed/refractory classical Hodgkin lymphoma, for whom complete response, partial response or progressive disease was recorded as best overall response. In the multi-cohort phase II CheckMate 205 trial, trial patients received single-agent nivolumab. Best overall response was determined by an independent review committee according to the 2007 International Working Group response criteria. PBMCs from the trial were collected at three points: immediately before nivolumab initiation (C1D1), and during therapy at cycle 2 day 1 and cycle 4 day 1. Peripheral blood was collected in 8 mL Vacutainer Cell Preparation Tubes, from which PBMCs were isolated by centrifugation and then cryopreserved.

The Qiagen DNeasy kit was used to extract genomic DNA from unsorted PBMCs and from the negatively selected CD4+ and CD8+ fractions. Using primers that anneal to V and J segments, immunoSEQ multiplex PCR amplified the TCR beta CDR3 regions. A synthetic immune receptor repertoire was used to minimize amplification bias, and any residual bias was removed computationally once sequencing was done. The published analysis was carried out like this. Repertoire diversity was quantified as the Shannon entropy index using custom Python scripts. Unsorted, CD4+ and CD8+ repertoires were examined separately, except in combined analyses, for which CD4+ and CD8+ sequences were merged in silico. Clonal expansion was defined as at least a 2-fold frequency increase after treatment relative to C1D1, with a pseudocount of 0.5 for undetected baseline clones. Singleton clones were defined as clones with 0 or 1 copy at C1D1, and non-singleton clones were defined as clones with 2 or more copies. Clones expanded in unsorted samples were assigned a CD4+, CD8+ or unknown annotation through matching of protein sequences in sorted samples from the same patient. Wilcoxon tests were applied to paired samples to test diversity changes from C1D1 to C4D1. Imported from immuneACCESS, the table was reduced by TCRdb to in-frame sequences with V and J called. These copies leave out some clones; in studies compared against another copy, an unresolved V gene accounts for under half, and the cause of the remainder is not known. V, J and clone size are those of that table, while D and trimming were read from the DNA. Recorded for this sample are tens of thousands of clones; more than 70% of them occurred a single time. The top ten hold under 25% of the sample.

The TCR originated in a human donor with classical Hodgkin lymphoma. The receptor chain draws on TRBV7-9 and TRBJ1-2, and 8 bases in between align with TRBD1. Sequencing was performed on peripheral blood mononuclear cells (PBMCs), taken before the fourth cycle of nivolumab. The CDR3 loop reads CASSPMDRVGYTF. The DNA sequence is given as TGTGCCAGCAGCCCTATGGACAGGGTCGGCTACACCTTC.